These 26 T cell receptor beta chains share one sample of origin, sequenced in a study of blood T cell repertoires in COVID-19. Profiled with immunoSEQ multiplex PCR; TCRdb holds only in-frame clones, not every one. Counted here are about 250,000 clones, over 70% occurring once; the ten biggest clones make up around 30%. Sequences were obtained from peripheral blood. The receptor source for this set is a man aged 35 to 55 with acute or convalescent COVID-19.

J is TRBJ2-5 and V is TRBV24-1; D gene unclear. Germline-derived CDR1 and CDR2 are KGHDR and SFDVKD. The CDR3 extends over 13 amino acids. V dropped 3 bases and J dropped 5 bases, with 9 bases sitting between them. The CDR3 reads CATSDPYGETQYF. CDR3 nucleotides: TGTGCCACCAGTGATCCTTACGGGGAGACCCAGTACTTC.

J is TRBJ2-2 and V is TRBV14; D not resolved. Germline CDR1 reads SGHDN; CDR2 reads FVKESK. V lost 4 bases and J 0 bases, leaving 6 bases between the germline ends. CDR3 size: 14 residues. DNA for the CDR3: TGTGCCAGCAGCCGGGCAACGAACACCGGGGAGCTGTTTTTT. Translation gives CASSRATNTGELFF.

The chain recombines TRBV25-1 with TRBJ2-7, with D maybe TRBD2 (6 bases). This CDR3 has 15 amino acids. The germline V gene encodes CDR1 MGHDK and CDR2 SYGVNS. The V and J ends lost 6 bases and 3 bases respectively, with 18 bases between them. The CDR3 nucleotides are TGTGCCAGCAGATCGGGACTGATGACTTTCTACGAGCAGTACTTC. Translating gives CASRSGLMTFYEQYF.

The chain is built from TRBV9 and TRBJ2-1; D is perhaps TRBD2 (5 bases). CDR1 and CDR2 from the germline V gene are SGDLS and YYNGEE. The V end lost 4 bases, the J end lost 3 bases, and 11 bases lay between the germline ends. This CDR3 region has 14 residues. CDR3: CASSQNGLYNEQFF. The CDR3 DNA is TGTGCCAGCAGCCAAAATGGACTCTACAATGAGCAGTTCTTC.

The chain's CDR3 is CASSSRLAGVDNEQFF. The CDR3 nucleotides read TGTGCCAGCAGCTCCCGACTAGCGGGAGTTGACAATGAGCAGTTCTTC. This chain connects TRBV5-5 to TRBJ2-1; 12 bases map to TRBD2. J was trimmed by 5 bases and V by 3 bases; bases with no gene match: 6. The germline V gene encodes CDR1 SGHKS and CDR2 YYEKEE (reference sequence). The CDR3 is 16 residues long.

This sequence joins TRBV11-2 and TRBJ2-1, with TRBD2 identical over 9 bases. This CDR3 contains 16 residues. The junction had 8 bases not matched to a gene; V was cut back by 2 bases and J by 6 bases. Germline V gene sequence: CDR1 SGHAT, CDR2 FQNNGV. The CDR3 protein is CASSLSQRLAVNEQFF. CDR3 bases: TGTGCCAGCAGCTTATCCCAACGACTAGCGGTCAATGAGCAGTTCTTC.

V gene TRBV19 combines with J gene TRBJ1-5; 7 positions match TRBD1. Trimming at V came to 8 bases and at J to 3 bases, leaving 7 bases not matched to a gene. Germline CDR1 LNHDA, CDR2 SQIVND (reference sequence). CDR3 length equals 14 residues. The CDR3 bases are TGTGCCAGTCTGTCGGGACAGCACAATCAGCCCCAGCATTTT. Its translation: CASLSGQHNQPQHF.

V gene TRBV7-9 combines with J gene TRBJ1-3, with 9 bases lining up with TRBD1. Germline CDR1 SEHNR, CDR2 FQNEAQ (reference sequence). Unmatched junction bases numbered 12, after V lost 3 bases and J lost 3 bases. The CDR3 has 18 amino acids. The CDR3 loop reads CASSFTNTGQGLGNTIYF. The CDR3, as DNA: TGTGCCAGCAGCTTTACAAACACAGGACAGGGGCTTGGAAACACCATATATTTT.

The chain employs TRBV18 and TRBJ1-3; D unclear. The V and J ends lost 5 bases and 1 base respectively, with 12 bases between them. This CDR3 is 15 amino acids long. Germline V gene lookup returns CDR1 KGHSH and CDR2 LQKENI. The CDR3 nucleotides are TGTGCCAGCTCAAGTACCGGGAGTTCTGGAAACACCATATATTTT. Protein: CASSSTGSSGNTIYF.

This chain links TRBV5-1 with TRBJ2-1; 8 bases are a match to TRBD2. CDR3 length: 17 amino acids. V gave up 0 bases and J gave up 7 bases; unmatched junction bases: 12. CDR1 SGHRS and CDR2 YFSETQ come from the germline V gene. CDR3 sequence reads: CASSLGPAGEVVNEQFF. The CDR3 DNA is TGCGCCAGCAGCTTGGGGCCAGCGGGAGAAGTTGTGAATGAGCAGTTCTTC.

A note on this clone: Mismatch with germline at one junction end may stem from a read error. Different DNA sequences within this sample yield the same CDR3. The chain recombines TRBV7-9 with TRBJ2-5; the D gene is possibly TRBD2 (5 bases). The CDR3 runs to 16 residues. CDR1 is SEHNR and CDR2 is FQNEAQ in the germline V gene (reference sequence). CDR3 sequence reads: CASSSFTSWAVETQYF. CDR3 DNA: TGCGCCAGCAGCTCGTTCACTAGTTGGGCGGTAGAGACCCAGTACTTC.

In this sample, this clone turned up a few times. V and J are TRBV6-5 and TRBJ2-1, with 8 nucleotides matching TRBD2. V was clipped by 7 bases and J by 6 bases; unmatched bases: 8. This CDR3 contains 14 residues. CDR1 is MNHEY and CDR2 is SVGAGI in the germline V gene. The CDR3 region has the DNA TGTGCCAGCACCCGGGAGGGGGGGGGCAATGAGCAGTTCTTC. Translating gives CASTREGGGNEQFF.

This clone has only a few counts. The chain uses TRBV21-1 and TRBJ1-2; the D segment call TRBD1 is taken from the table without a DNA check. TRBV21-1 is given as a pseudogene. This CDR3 contains 14 residues. The CDR3 region is CASVPLTGPYGYTF. The CDR3 nucleotides read TGTGCCAGCGTCCCCCTTACAGGCCCATATGGCTACACCTTC.

The rearrangement links TRBV3-1 (or the pseudogene TRBV3-2) to TRBJ1-4; TRBD1 is a possible D gene (6 bases). CDR1 and CDR2 (germline): LGHDT, YNNKEL (reference sequence). The CDR3 extends over 12 amino acids. V shed 4 bases and J shed 16 bases, with 16 bases lying between them. CDR3 in amino acids: CASSPLFGTPFF. In nucleotides, the CDR3 is TGTGCCAGCAGCCCCCTTTTCGGGACACCGTTTTTT.

The chain recombines TRBV11-3 with TRBJ1-5, with D unresolved. The germline V gene encodes CDR1 SGHNT and CDR2 YENEEA. The V end was cut by 3 bases, the J end by 0 bases, with 6 bases between. This CDR3 comprises 14 residues. The CDR3 reads CASSLRFSNQPQHF. For the CDR3, the DNA is TGTGCCAGCAGCTTGCGGTTTAGCAATCAGCCCCAGCATTTT. Combining the CDR3 with reference TRBV11-3 and TRBJ1-5 gives the whole variable domain EAGVVQSPRYKIIEKKQPVAFWCNPISGHNTLYWYLQNLGQGPELLIRYENEEAVDDSQLPKDRFSAERLKGVDSTLKIQPAELGDSAVYLCASSLRFSNQPQHFGDGTRLSIL.

Note on this clone: Within the sample, other DNA sequences also encode this same CDR3. This chain connects TRBV27 to TRBJ1-1; TRBD1 agrees at 7 bases. Trimming cost V 4 bases and J 4 bases; bases outside gene matches: 0. The CDR3 has 12 residues. Germline lookup yields CDR1 MNHEY and CDR2 SMNVEV (reference sequence). The CDR3 spells CASSSGGTEAFF. The CDR3 DNA reads TGTGCCAGCAGTTCAGGGGGCACTGAAGCTTTCTTT.

The chain couples TRBV2 to TRBJ2-3, with D hard to call. Germline CDR1 reads SNHLY; CDR2 reads FYNNEI. The CDR3 consists of 14 residues. Deletions cut 7 bases from V and 1 base from J, with 12 bases between. Here the CDR3 reads CASTQRLGTDTQYF. In nucleotides, the CDR3 is TGTGCCAGCACTCAGCGCCTCGGCACAGATACGCAGTATTTT.

This clone was observed once. V usage is TRBV5-5 and J usage is TRBJ1-1, with unresolved D. V was shortened by 0 bases and J by 1 base, with 7 bases between the two germline ends. Germline V gives CDR1 SGHKS, CDR2 YYEKEE (reference sequence). The CDR3 contains 14 residues. CDR3 in DNA: TGTGCCAGCAGCTTGGGGCTCCGGAACACTGAAGCTTTCTTT. It is translated as CASSLGLRNTEAFF.

The V call is TRBV20-1, the J call TRBJ2-5, with TRBD2 as a possible D gene (5 bases). The CDR3 covers 11 residues. Trimming took 6 bases from V and 3 from J, leaving 8 bases between them. Germline CDR1 DFQATT, CDR2 SNEGSKA (reference sequence). The CDR3 region has the DNA TGCAGTGCATACGGGAAAGAGACCCAGTACTTC. The encoded protein is CSAYGKETQYF.

The chain carries TRBV5-4 and TRBJ1-1; D not certain. Germline loops: CDR1 SGHNT, CDR2 YYREEE (reference sequence). V lost 1 base and J lost 2, with 6 bases in between. The CDR3 runs to 13 residues. The CDR3 region is CASSLYLNTEAFF. In DNA, the CDR3 is TGTGCCAGCAGCTTGTACCTAAACACTGAAGCTTTCTTT.

This clone was detected a few times. The V and J genes are TRBV3-1 (or the pseudogene TRBV3-2) and TRBJ1-2; D uncertain. Trimming left V 0 bases short and J 5 bases short, with 10 bases between. CDR3 length: 14 residues. Looked up from germline, CDR1 is LGHDT and CDR2 is YNNKEL (reference sequence). In DNA form, the CDR3 reads TGTGCCAGCAGCCAAGATGTAAGAGCTTATGGCTACACCTTC. It yields the protein CASSQDVRAYGYTF.

This chain uses TRBV2 with TRBJ2-1, with 11 bases identical to TRBD2. This CDR3 comprises 18 residues. In germline, CDR1 is SNHLY, CDR2 FYNNEI. V lost 5 bases, J lost 3 bases, and 12 bases stayed unmatched. CDR3 amino acids: CASSPTSGTHLYYNEQFF. DNA of the CDR3: TGTGCCAGCAGTCCGACTAGCGGGACCCACCTTTACTACAATGAGCAGTTCTTC.

The gene calls are TRBV5-8 and TRBJ1-5; D remains ambiguous. Germline V gives CDR1 SGHTS, CDR2 YDEGEE. This CDR3 is built from 18 residues. With 0 bases removed from V and 0 bases from J, the gap between germline ends came to 16 bases. CDR3 residues: CASSLEYGVDHSNQPQHF. CDR3 bases: TGTGCCAGCAGCTTGGAGTACGGGGTCGATCATAGCAATCAGCCCCAGCATTTT.

The V gene is TRBV15, the J gene TRBJ2-5; TRBD2 matches 8 bases. V was pared by 8 bases and J by 1 base, with 6 bases of the junction left unmatched. CDR1 is LNHNV, CDR2 YYDKDF, per germline (reference sequence). The CDR3 length is 14 residues. In DNA, the CDR3 is TGTGCCACCCGTACTAGCGGTTCCCAAGAGACCCAGTACTTC. This gives the protein CATRTSGSQETQYF.

The rearrangement joins TRBV7-6 to TRBJ1-2; 8 nucleotides match TRBD1. CDR1 is SGHVS, CDR2 FNYEAQ, per germline. The CDR3 extends over 14 amino acids. V lost 7 bases and J lost 6; bases outside the gene matches: 10. CDR3 residues: CASTRGQGANGYTF. For the CDR3, the DNA is TGTGCCAGCACAAGGGGGCAGGGGGCAAATGGCTACACCTTC.

This clone appeared once. This chain uses TRBV12-3 or TRBV12-4 with TRBJ1-2; 8 positions agree with TRBD1. The CDR3 runs 13 residues. V lost 5 bases to trimming and J lost 6 bases; unmatched junction nucleotides: 5. For the CDR3, the DNA is TGTGCCAGCAGTCAGTCGACAGGGGATGGCTACACCTTC. It codes for CASSQSTGDGYTF.